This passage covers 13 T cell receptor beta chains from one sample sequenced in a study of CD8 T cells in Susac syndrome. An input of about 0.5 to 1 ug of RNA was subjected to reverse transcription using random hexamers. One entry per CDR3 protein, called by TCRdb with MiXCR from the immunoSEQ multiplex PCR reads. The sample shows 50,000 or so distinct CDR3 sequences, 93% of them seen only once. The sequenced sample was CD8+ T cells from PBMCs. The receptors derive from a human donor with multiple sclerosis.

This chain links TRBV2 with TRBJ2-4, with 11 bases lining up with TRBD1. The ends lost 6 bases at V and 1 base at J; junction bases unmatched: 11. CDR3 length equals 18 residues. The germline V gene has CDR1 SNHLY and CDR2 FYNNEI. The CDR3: CASRPRTGGAEAKNIQYF. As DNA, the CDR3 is TGTGCCAGCAGGCCACGGACAGGGGGCGCTGAGGCCAAAAACATTCAGTACTTC.

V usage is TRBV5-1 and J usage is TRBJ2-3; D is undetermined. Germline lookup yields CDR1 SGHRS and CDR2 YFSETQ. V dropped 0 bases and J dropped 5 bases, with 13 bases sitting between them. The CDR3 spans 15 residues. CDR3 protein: CASSLVGRYLDTQYF. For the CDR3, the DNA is TGCGCCAGCAGCTTGGTCGGCAGGTATCTAGATACGCAGTATTTT.

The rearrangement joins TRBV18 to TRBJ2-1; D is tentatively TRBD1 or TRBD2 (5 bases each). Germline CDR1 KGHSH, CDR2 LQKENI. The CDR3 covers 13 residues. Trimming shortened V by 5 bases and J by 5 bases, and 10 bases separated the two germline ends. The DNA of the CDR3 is TGTGCCAGCTCAGGGGACGATAACAATGAGCAGTTCTTC. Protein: CASSGDDNNEQFF.

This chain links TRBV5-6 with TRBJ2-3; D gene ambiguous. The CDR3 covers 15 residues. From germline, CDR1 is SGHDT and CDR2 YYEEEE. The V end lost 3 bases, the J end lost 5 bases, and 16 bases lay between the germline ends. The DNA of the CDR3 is TGTGCCAGCAGCTCAATGACACAGCCCAAAGATACGCAGTATTTT. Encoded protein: CASSSMTQPKDTQYF. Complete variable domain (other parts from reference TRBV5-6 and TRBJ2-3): DAGVTQSPTHLIKTRGQQVTLRCSPKSGHDTVSWYQQALGQGPQFIFQYYEEEERQRGNFPDRFSGHQFPNYSSELNVNALLLGDSALYLCASSSMTQPKDTQYFGPGTRLTVL.

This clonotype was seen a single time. CDR3 DNA: TGTGCCAGCAGCGTAGTCTCGAATTACAATGAGCAGTTCTTC. Its protein is CASSVVSNYNEQFF. This rearrangement joins TRBV9 to TRBJ2-1, with unresolved D. The CDR3 totals 14 residues. CDR1 SGDLS and CDR2 YYNGEE come from the germline V gene. V dropped 0 bases and J dropped 4 bases, with 8 bases sitting between them. Using reference TRBV9 and TRBJ2-1 for the parts outside the CDR3, the full variable domain is DSGVTQTPKHLITATGQRVTLRCSPRSGDLSVYWYQQSLDQGLQFLIQYYNGEERAKGNILERFSAQQFPDLHSELNLSSLELGDSALYFCASSVVSNYNEQFFGPGTRLTVL.

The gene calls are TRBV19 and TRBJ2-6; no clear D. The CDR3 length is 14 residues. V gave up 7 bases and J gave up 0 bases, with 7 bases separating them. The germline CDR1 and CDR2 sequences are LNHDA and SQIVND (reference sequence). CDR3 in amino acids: CASIARSGANVLTF. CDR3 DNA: TGTGCCAGTATCGCGCGCTCTGGGGCCAACGTCCTGACTTTC.

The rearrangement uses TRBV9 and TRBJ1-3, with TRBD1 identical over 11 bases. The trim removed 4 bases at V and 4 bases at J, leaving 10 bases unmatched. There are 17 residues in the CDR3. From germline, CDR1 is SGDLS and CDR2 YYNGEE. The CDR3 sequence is CASSPLPGQGGGNTIYF. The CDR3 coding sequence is TGTGCCAGCAGCCCCCTTCCGGGACAGGGGGGGGGAAACACCATATATTTT.

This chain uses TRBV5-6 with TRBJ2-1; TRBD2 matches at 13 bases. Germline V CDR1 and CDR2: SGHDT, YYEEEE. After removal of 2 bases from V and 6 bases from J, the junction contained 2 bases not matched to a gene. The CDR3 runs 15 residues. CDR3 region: CASSFRTSGGNEQFF. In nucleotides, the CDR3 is TGTGCCAGCAGCTTCCGGACTAGCGGGGGCAATGAGCAGTTCTTC.

For the CDR3, the DNA is TGCAGCGTCCACCATCAGGGGGCGGGCACTGAAGCTTTCTTT. This sequence encodes CSVHHQGAGTEAFF. The chain couples TRBV29-1 to TRBJ1-1; 8 bases are shared with TRBD1. Germline trimming cut 6 bases from V and 4 bases from J; bases unmatched to any gene: 10. Germline V CDR1 and CDR2: SQVTM, ANQGSEA. The CDR3 spans 14 residues.

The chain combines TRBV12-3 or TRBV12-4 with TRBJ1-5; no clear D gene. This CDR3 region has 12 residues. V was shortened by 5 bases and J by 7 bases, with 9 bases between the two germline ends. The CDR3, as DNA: TGTGCCAGCAGTCCCCACGGCCAGCCCCAGCATTTT. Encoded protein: CASSPHGQPQHF.

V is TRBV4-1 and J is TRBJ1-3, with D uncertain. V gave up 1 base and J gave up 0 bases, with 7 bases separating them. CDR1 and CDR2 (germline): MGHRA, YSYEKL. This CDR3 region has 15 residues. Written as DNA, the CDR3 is TGCGCCAGCAGCCAAGTTCATAACTCTGGAAACACCATATATTTT. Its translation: CASSQVHNSGNTIYF.

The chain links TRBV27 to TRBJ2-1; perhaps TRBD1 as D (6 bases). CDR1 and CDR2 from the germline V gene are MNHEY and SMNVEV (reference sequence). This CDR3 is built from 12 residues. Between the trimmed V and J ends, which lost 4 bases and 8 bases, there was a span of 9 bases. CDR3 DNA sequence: TGTGCCAGCAGTTCAGGGGTTTATGAGCAGTTCTTC. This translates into CASSSGVYEQFF.

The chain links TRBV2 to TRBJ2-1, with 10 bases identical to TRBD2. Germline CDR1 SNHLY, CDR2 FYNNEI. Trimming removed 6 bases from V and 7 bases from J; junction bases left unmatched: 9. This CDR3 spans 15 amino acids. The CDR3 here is CASSPPAGGLNEQFF. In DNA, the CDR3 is TGTGCCAGCAGCCCGCCAGCGGGGGGGCTTAATGAGCAGTTCTTC.